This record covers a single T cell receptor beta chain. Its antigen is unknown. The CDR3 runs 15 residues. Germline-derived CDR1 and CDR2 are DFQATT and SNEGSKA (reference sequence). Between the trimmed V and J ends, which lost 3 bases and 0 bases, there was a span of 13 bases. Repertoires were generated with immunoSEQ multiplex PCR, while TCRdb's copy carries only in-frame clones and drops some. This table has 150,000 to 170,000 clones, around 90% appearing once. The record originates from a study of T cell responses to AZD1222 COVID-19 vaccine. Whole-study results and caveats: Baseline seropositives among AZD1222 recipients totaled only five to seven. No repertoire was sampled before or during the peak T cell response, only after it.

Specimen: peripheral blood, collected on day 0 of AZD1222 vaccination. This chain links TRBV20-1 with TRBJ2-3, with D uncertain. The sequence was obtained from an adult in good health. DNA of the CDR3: TGCAGTGCTAGTTCGTGGCTAACAAGCACAGATACGCAGTATTTT. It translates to CSASSWLTSTDTQYF.